This entry describes one T cell receptor beta chain. The assay was immunoSEQ multiplex PCR, and TCRdb's table has in-frame clones only and misses some. Here the sample spans roughly 2.1 million clones, approximately 94% being singletons. V lost 0 bases and J lost 5; bases outside the gene matches: 19. This CDR3 has 20 residues. The germline CDR1 and CDR2 sequences are LGHNA and YNFKEQ. Positively selected for CCR7, the CD45RO-negative cells used as naive CD8 cells excluded terminally differentiated effector memory CD45RA+ cells. The sample is drawn from a study of shared clonotypes between healthy human individuals.

Sample: naive CD8+ T cells from PBMCs. This chain uses TRBV4-2 with TRBJ2-5; TRBD2 matches at 9 bases. This sequence was found in a man aged 18 to 29 in good health. Some clones in this sample may be carry-over from other donors' samples. The CDR3 coding sequence is TGTGCCAGCAGCCAAGATTTCACCCGTTACGGCGGGGGGGCGGATGAGACCCAGTACTTC. This translates into CASSQDFTRYGGGADETQYF.